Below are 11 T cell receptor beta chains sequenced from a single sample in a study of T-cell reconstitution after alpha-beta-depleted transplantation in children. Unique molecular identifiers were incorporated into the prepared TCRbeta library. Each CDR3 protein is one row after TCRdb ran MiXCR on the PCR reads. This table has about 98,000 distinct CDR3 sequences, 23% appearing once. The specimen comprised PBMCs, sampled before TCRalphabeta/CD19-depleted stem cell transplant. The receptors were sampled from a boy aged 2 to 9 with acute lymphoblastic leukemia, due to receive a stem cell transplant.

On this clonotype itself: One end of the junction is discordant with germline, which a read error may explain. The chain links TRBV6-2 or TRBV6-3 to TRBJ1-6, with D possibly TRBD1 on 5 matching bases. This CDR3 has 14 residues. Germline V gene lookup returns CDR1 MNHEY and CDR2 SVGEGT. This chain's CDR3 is CASIQTGRNSPLHF. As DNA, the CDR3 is TGTGCCAGCATTCAAACAGGTCGGAATTCACCCCTGCACTTT.

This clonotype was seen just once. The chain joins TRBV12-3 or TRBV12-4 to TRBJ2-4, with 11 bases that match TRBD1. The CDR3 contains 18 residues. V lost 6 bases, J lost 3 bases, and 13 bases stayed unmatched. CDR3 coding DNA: TGTGCCAGCAGCCAATCTCCCGGGACAGGGGGTTTCAAAAACATTCAGTACTTC. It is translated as CASSQSPGTGGFKNIQYF.

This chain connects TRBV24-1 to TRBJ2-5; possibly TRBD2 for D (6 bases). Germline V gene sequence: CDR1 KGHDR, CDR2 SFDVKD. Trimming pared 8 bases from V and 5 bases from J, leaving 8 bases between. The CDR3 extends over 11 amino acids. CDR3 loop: CATKEGETQYF. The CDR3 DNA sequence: TGTGCCACCAAGGAGGGGGAGACCCAGTACTTC.

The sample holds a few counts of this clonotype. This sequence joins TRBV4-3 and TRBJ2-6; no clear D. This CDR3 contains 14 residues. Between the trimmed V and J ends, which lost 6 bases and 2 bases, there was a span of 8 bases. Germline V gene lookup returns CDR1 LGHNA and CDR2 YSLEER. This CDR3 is CASSSYAGANVLTF. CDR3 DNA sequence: TGCGCCAGCAGTTCTTACGCTGGGGCCAACGTCCTGACTTTC.

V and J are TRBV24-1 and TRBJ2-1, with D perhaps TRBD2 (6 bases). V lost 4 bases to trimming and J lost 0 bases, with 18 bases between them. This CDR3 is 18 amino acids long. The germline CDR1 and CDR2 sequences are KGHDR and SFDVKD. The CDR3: CATSDRGGSQYSYNEQFF. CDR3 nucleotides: TGTGCCACCAGTGACCGGGGAGGCTCCCAATACTCCTACAATGAGCAGTTCTTC.

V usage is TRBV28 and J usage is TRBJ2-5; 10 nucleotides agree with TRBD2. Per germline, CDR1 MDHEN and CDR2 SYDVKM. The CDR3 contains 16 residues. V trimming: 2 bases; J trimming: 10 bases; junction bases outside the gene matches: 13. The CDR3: CASSLVLRRTSGSQYF. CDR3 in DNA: TGTGCCAGCAGTTTAGTACTTAGGCGGACTAGCGGAAGCCAGTACTTC.

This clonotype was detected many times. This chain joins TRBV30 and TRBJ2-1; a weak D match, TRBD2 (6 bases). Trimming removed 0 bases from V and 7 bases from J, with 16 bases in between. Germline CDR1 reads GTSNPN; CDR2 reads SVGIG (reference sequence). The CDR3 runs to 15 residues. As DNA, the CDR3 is TGTGCCTGGAGTGTCGGTAGCGGAGGGGCAAATGAGCAGTTCTTC. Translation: CAWSVGSGGANEQFF. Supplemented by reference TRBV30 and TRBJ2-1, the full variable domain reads SQTIHQWPATLVQPVGSPLSLECTVEGTSNPNLYWYRQAAGRGLQLLFYSVGIGQISSEVPQNLSASRPQDRQFILSSKKLLLSDSGFYLCAWSVGSGGANEQFFGPGTRLTVL.

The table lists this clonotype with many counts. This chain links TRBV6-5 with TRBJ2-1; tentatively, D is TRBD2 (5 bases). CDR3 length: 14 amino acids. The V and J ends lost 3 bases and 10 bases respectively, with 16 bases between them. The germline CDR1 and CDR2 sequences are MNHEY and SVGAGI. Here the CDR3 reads CASSYLDARGEQFF. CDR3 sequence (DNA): TGTGCCAGCAGTTATCTGGATGCCCGCGGGGAGCAGTTCTTC.

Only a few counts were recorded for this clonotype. The CDR3 spells CASISLPYNEQFF. The CDR3 region has the DNA TGCGCCAGCATTTCCCTCCCCTACAATGAGCAGTTCTTC. The V and J genes are TRBV10-2 and TRBJ2-1; D not resolved. V lost 7 bases, J lost 2 bases, and 9 bases lay in between. Germline lookup yields CDR1 WSHSY and CDR2 SAAADI. The CDR3 totals 13 residues.

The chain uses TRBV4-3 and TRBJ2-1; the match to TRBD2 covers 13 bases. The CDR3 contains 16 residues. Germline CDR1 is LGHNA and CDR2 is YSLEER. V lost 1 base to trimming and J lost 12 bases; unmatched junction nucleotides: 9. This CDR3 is CASSQGPGLAGSGQFF. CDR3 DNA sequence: TGCGCCAGCAGCCAAGGACCGGGACTAGCGGGAAGCGGGCAGTTCTTC.

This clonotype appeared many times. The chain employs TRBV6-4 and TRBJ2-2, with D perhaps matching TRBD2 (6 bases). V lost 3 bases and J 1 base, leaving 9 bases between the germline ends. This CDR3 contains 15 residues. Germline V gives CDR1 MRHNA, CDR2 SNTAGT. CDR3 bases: TGTGCCAGCAGTGATAGCGGAGGGAACACCGGGGAGCTGTTTTTT. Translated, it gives CASSDSGGNTGELFF.